A single sample gave rise to the 21 T cell receptor beta chains below, sequenced in a study of T cell responses to AZD1222 COVID-19 vaccine. Sequencing used immunoSEQ multiplex PCR; TCRdb keeps in-frame clones, though not all of them. The profile shows more than 70,000 clones, about 85% of them singletons. This sample comprised peripheral blood, obtained on day 0 of AZD1222 vaccination. The receptor source for this set is an adult in good health.

DNA for the CDR3: TGTGCCAGCGCGGCCGGAAACACCATATATTTT. This translates into CASAAGNTIYF. This chain joins TRBV6-5 and TRBJ1-3; the D is unclear. V was shortened by 8 bases and J by 4 bases, with 6 bases between the two germline ends. This CDR3 is 11 amino acids long. From germline, CDR1 is MNHEY and CDR2 SVGAGI.

The chain combines TRBV7-9 with TRBJ1-6; D remains unclear. CDR3 size: 13 residues. Germline V lookup: CDR1 SEHNR, CDR2 FQNEAQ (reference sequence). Trimming shortened V by 5 bases and J by 7 bases, and 9 bases separated the two germline ends. The CDR3 reads CASSLEGNSPLHF. Written as DNA, the CDR3 is TGTGCCAGCAGCCTAGAGGGCAATTCACCCCTCCACTTT. The full variable domain, in which reference TRBV7-9 and TRBJ1-6 provide the parts outside the CDR3, is DTGVSQNPRHKITKRGQNVTFRCDPISEHNRLYWYRQTLGQGPEFLTYFQNEAQLEKSRLLSDRFSAERPKGSFSTLEIQRTEQGDSAMYLCASSLEGNSPLHFGNGTRLTVT.

The chain combines TRBV12-3 or TRBV12-4 with TRBJ2-2; the D is unclear. There are 13 residues in the CDR3. V shed 8 bases and J shed 6 bases, with 13 bases lying between them. DNA for the CDR3: TGTGCCAGCGAAAGGACCTCGGCCGGGGAGCTGTTTTTT. Protein: CASERTSAGELFF.

The chain employs TRBV10-3 and TRBJ1-5; D is unclear. The germline V gene has CDR1 ENHRY and CDR2 SYGVKD. V lost 3 bases and J 5 bases, leaving 8 bases between the germline ends. This CDR3 contains 13 residues. CDR3: CAISDDGDQPQHF. As DNA, the CDR3 is TGTGCCATCAGTGACGATGGGGATCAGCCCCAGCATTTT.

The chain uses TRBV11-2 and TRBJ2-3, with 7 bases lining up with TRBD2. CDR1 SGHAT and CDR2 FQNNGV come from the germline V gene. The CDR3 is 16 amino acids. V dropped 1 base and J dropped 4; count of bases not matched to a gene: 8. The CDR3 is CASSLAGGGSSDTQYF. The CDR3 DNA follows: TGTGCCAGCAGCTTAGCAGGAGGCGGGAGTTCAGATACGCAGTATTTT.

V is TRBV7-2 and J is TRBJ2-5; a possible D gene is TRBD2 (5 bases). Germline V gene sequence: CDR1 SGHTA, CDR2 FQGNSA. The CDR3 length is 15 residues. V lost 3 bases and J lost 3, with 14 bases in between. The CDR3 sequence is CASSFLSSWEETQYF. DNA for the CDR3: TGTGCCAGCAGCTTTCTTTCTAGCTGGGAAGAGACCCAGTACTTC.

The chain links TRBV27 to TRBJ2-1, with D uncertain. Trimming cost V 1 base and J 2 bases, with 9 bases left between them. Germline V gives CDR1 MNHEY, CDR2 SMNVEV (reference sequence). This CDR3 comprises 15 residues. Written as DNA, the CDR3 is TGTGCCAGCAGTTTATTTGGCGGTACCTACAATGAGCAGTTCTTC. Translation: CASSLFGGTYNEQFF.

This chain uses TRBV19 with TRBJ2-6, with 13 bases matching TRBD2. Per germline, CDR1 LNHDA and CDR2 SQIVND (reference sequence). V gave up 3 bases and J gave up 2 bases; unmatched junction bases: 4. The CDR3 has 18 amino acids. CDR3 sequence (DNA): TGTGCCAGTAGTATCCCAGGACTAGCGGGAGCTGGGGCCAACGTCCTGACTTTC. Residues: CASSIPGLAGAGANVLTF.

V and J are TRBV7-8 and TRBJ1-4; 7 bases agree with TRBD1. Germline trimming cut 2 bases from V and 1 base from J; bases unmatched to any gene: 10. Germline loops: CDR1 SGHVS, CDR2 FQNEAQ. The CDR3 has 18 amino acids. The CDR3 here is CASSLIGRNRGTNEKLFF. In DNA, the CDR3 is TGTGCCAGCAGCTTAATTGGACGTAACAGGGGAACTAATGAAAAACTGTTTTTT. Full variable domain (rest looked up from reference TRBV7-8 and TRBJ1-4): GAGVSQSPRYKVAKRGQDVALRCDPISGHVSLFWYQQALGQGPEFLTYFQNEAQLDKSGLPSDRFFAERPEGSVSTLKIQRTQQEDSAVYLCASSLIGRNRGTNEKLFFGSGTQLSVL.

The V gene is TRBV14, the J gene TRBJ2-3, with D possibly TRBD1 on 6 matching bases. The V gene's germline CDR1 is SGHDN and CDR2 FVKESK. Trimming left V 0 bases short and J 11 bases short, with 18 bases between. The length of the CDR3 is 15 residues. The CDR3 DNA follows: TGTGCCAGCAGCCAAGATTTAGTGGCGACAGGAGGGCAGTATTTT. This gives the protein CASSQDLVATGGQYF.

This CDR3 is CASIGGEATDTQYF. CDR3 nucleotides: TGTGCCAGCATCGGAGGTGAAGCCACAGATACGCAGTATTTT. The chain has TRBV6-5 and TRBJ2-3; TRBD2 might be the D (5 bases). CDR3 length equals 14 residues. The germline V gene encodes CDR1 MNHEY and CDR2 SVGAGI. Trimming cost V 7 bases and J 2 bases, with 13 bases left between them.

The CDR3 sequence is CASRRQGTLPYGYTF. CDR3 DNA sequence: TGTGCCAGCAGAAGACAGGGCACCCTTCCCTATGGCTACACCTTC. This rearrangement joins TRBV6-5 to TRBJ1-2; 7 bases line up with TRBD1. Germline lookup yields CDR1 MNHEY and CDR2 SVGAGI. V was pared by 6 bases and J by 4 bases, with 11 bases of the junction left unmatched. This CDR3 region has 15 residues.

This rearrangement joins TRBV30 to TRBJ2-1, with 8 bases fitting TRBD2. Trimming cost V 0 bases and J 8 bases; bases outside gene matches: 9. Germline V CDR1 and CDR2: GTSNPN, SVGIG (reference sequence). The CDR3 covers 15 residues. CDR3 in amino acids: CAWSVLAGGFDEQFF. The DNA for the CDR3 is TGTGCCTGGAGTGTACTTGCGGGGGGTTTCGATGAGCAGTTCTTC.

The chain employs TRBV7-2 and TRBJ2-2, with 7 positions matching TRBD2. V dropped 0 bases and J dropped 7; count of bases not matched to a gene: 11. The CDR3 has 17 amino acids. Germline V CDR1 and CDR2: SGHTA, FQGNSA. The CDR3 loop is CASSLAWASGPIGELFF. The CDR3 DNA is TGTGCCAGCAGCTTAGCCTGGGCTAGCGGTCCCATCGGGGAGCTGTTTTTT.

The genes are TRBV9 and TRBJ2-1; 8 bases align to TRBD2. The trim removed 0 bases at V and 1 base at J, leaving 6 bases unmatched. Per the germline V gene, CDR1 is SGDLS and CDR2 is YYNGEE. There are 17 residues in the CDR3. CDR3 residues: CASSVGGSGASYNEQFF. The CDR3 region has the DNA TGTGCCAGCAGCGTAGGAGGTAGCGGGGCGTCCTACAATGAGCAGTTCTTC.

The V call is TRBV6-5, the J call TRBJ1-2; 8 bases line up with TRBD1. CDR3 length: 14 amino acids. Trimming at V came to 5 bases and at J to 6 bases, leaving 8 bases not matched to a gene. The germline V gene encodes CDR1 MNHEY and CDR2 SVGAGI. CDR3 sequence reads: CASSIQGGSDGYTF. CDR3 sequence (DNA): TGTGCCAGCAGTATACAGGGGGGGTCAGATGGCTACACCTTC.

The CDR3 region is CSVRTQGWGGYTF. Here the CDR3 DNA reads TGCAGCGTCCGAACACAGGGCTGGGGTGGCTACACCTTC. This chain connects TRBV29-1 to TRBJ1-2; D may be TRBD1 (6 bases). The CDR3 is 13 residues long. Trimming stripped 6 bases from V and 7 bases from J, with 18 bases between. Germline V gene lookup returns CDR1 SQVTM and CDR2 ANQGSEA.

V and J are TRBV30 and TRBJ2-1; 9 bases are a match to TRBD2. V lost 4 bases, J lost 0 bases, and 10 bases stayed unmatched. The CDR3 contains 17 residues. Germline CDR1 GTSNPN, CDR2 SVGIG (reference sequence). CDR3 coding DNA: TGTGCCTGGAAGATAGCGGGAGCCTCCCTCTCCTACAATGAGCAGTTCTTC. Protein: CAWKIAGASLSYNEQFF. Supplemented by reference TRBV30 and TRBJ2-1, the full variable domain reads SQTIHQWPATLVQPVGSPLSLECTVEGTSNPNLYWYRQAAGRGLQLLFYSVGIGQISSEVPQNLSASRPQDRQFILSSKKLLLSDSGFYLCAWKIAGASLSYNEQFFGPGTRLTVL.

The CDR3 region has the DNA TGCAGTGCTAGAGGGGCAGGTGGCTACACCTTC. It specifies CSARGAGGYTF. The gene calls are TRBV20-1 and TRBJ1-2; D gene unclear. V dropped 1 base and J dropped 7 bases, with 7 bases sitting between them. CDR1 is DFQATT and CDR2 is SNEGSKA in the germline V gene (reference sequence). CDR3 length equals 11 residues.

The chain links TRBV19 to TRBJ1-5; D is perhaps TRBD1 (6 bases). The CDR3 spans 15 residues. Deletions cut 6 bases from V and 7 bases from J, with 19 bases between. Germline V gene lookup returns CDR1 LNHDA and CDR2 SQIVND (reference sequence). CDR3 residues: CASRSGGLGGQPQHF. CDR3 coding DNA: TGTGCCAGTAGATCCGGGGGCTTGGGCGGCCAGCCCCAGCATTTT. The full variable domain, rest sourced from reference TRBV19 and TRBJ1-5, is DGGITQSPKYLFRKEGQNVTLSCEQNLNHDAMYWYRQDPGQGLRLIYYSQIVNDFQKGDIAEGYSVSREKKESFPLTVTSAQKNPTAFYLCASRSGGLGGQPQHFGDGTRLSIL.

This clone was observed once. V is TRBV25-1 and J is TRBJ1-3; 8 bases are shared with TRBD1. Per the germline V gene, CDR1 is MGHDK and CDR2 is SYGVNS. J was trimmed by 0 bases and V by 6 bases; bases with no gene match: 13. This CDR3 is 18 amino acids long. CDR3 sequence reads: CASSALRTGKASGNTIYF. CDR3 nucleotide sequence: TGTGCCAGCAGCGCCCTCCGGACAGGGAAAGCCTCTGGAAACACCATATATTTT.